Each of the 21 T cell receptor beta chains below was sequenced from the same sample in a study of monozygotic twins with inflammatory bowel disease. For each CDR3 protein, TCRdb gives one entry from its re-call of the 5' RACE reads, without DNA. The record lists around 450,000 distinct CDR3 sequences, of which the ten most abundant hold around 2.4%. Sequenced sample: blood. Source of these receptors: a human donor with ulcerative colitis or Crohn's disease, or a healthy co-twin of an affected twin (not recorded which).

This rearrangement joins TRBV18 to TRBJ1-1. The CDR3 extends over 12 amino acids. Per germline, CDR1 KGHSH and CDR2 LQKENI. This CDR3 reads CASSPKNTEAFF.

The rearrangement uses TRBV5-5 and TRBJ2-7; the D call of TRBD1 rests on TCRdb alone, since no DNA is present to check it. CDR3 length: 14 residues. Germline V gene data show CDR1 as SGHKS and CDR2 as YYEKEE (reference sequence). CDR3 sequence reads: CASSRPGQGNEQYF. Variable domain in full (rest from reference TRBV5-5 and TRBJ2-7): DAGVTQSPTHLIKTRGQQVTLRCSPISGHKSVSWYQQVLGQGPQFIFQYYEKEERGRGNFPDRFSARQFPNYSSELNVNALLLGDSALYLCASSRPGQGNEQYFGPGTRLTVT.

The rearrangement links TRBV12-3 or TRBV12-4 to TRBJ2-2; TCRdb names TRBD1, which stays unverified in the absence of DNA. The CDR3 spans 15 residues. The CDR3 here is CASNRSGGGTGELFF.

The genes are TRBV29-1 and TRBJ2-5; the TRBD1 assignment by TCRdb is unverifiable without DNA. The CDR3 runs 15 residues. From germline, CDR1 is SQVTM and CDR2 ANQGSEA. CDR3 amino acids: CSVEAGMGIGETQYF.

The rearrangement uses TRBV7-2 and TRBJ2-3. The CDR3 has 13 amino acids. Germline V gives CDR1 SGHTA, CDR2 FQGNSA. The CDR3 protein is CASSVQGTDTQYF.

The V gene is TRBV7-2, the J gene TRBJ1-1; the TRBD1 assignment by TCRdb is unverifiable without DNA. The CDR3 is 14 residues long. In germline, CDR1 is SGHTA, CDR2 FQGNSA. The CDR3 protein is CASSLVPTNTEAFF.

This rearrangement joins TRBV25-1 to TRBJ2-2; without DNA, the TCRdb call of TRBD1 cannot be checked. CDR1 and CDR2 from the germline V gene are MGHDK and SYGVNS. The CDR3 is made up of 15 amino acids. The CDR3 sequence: CASSNRGLYTGELFF.

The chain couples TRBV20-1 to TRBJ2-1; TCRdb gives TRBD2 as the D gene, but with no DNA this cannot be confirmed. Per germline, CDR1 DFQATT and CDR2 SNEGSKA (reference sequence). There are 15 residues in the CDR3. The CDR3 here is CSARRWTSGYNEQFF.

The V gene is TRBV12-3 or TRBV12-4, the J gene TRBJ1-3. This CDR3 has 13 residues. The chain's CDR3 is CASPQGSGNTIYF.

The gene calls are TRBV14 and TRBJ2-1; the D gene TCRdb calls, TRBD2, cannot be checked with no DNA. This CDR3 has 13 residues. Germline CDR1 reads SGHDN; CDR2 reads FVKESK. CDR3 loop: CASSLKRPNEQFF.

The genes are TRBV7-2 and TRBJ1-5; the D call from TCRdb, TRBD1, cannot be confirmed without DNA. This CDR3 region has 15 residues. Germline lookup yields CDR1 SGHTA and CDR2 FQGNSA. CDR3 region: CASSLRTGEDQPQHF.

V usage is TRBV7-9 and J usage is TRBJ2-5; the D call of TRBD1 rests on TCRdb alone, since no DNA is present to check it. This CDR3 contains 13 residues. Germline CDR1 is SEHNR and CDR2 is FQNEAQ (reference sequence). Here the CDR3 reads CASSSWGEETQYF. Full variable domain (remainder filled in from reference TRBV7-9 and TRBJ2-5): DTGVSQNPRHKITKRGQNVTFRCDPISEHNRLYWYRQTLGQGPEFLTYFQNEAQLEKSRLLSDRFSAERPKGSFSTLEIQRTEQGDSAMYLCASSSWGEETQYFGPGTRLLVL.

The CDR3 spells CACTGTGGYNEQYF. The J gene is TRBJ2-1, the V gene TRBV2; TCRdb lists TRBD1, though no DNA is available to test this call. There are 14 residues in the CDR3. CDR1 and CDR2 from the germline V gene are SNHLY and FYNNEI. Full variable domain (remainder filled in from reference TRBV2 and TRBJ2-1): EPEVTQTPSHQVTQMGQEVILRCVPISNHLYFYWYRQILGQKVEFLVSFYNNEISEKSEIFDDQFSVERPDGSNFTLKIRSTKLEDSAMYFCACTGTGGYNEQYFGPGTRLTVL.

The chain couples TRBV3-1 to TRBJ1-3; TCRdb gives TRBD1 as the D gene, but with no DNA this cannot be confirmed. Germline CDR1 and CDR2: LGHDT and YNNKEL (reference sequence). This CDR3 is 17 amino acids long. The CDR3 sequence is CASSQDWPGRSGNTIYF.

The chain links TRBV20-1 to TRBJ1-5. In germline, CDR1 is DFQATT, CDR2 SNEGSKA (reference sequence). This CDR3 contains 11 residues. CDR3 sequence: CSAQSLQVVYF.

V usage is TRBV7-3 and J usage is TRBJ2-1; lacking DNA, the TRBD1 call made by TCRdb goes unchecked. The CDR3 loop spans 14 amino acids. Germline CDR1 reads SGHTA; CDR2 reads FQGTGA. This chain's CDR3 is CASSSSGQANEQFF. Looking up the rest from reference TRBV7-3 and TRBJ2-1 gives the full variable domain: GAGVSQTPSNKVTEKGKYVELRCDPISGHTALYWYRQSLGQGPEFLIYFQGTGAADDSGLPNDRFFAVRPEGSVSTLKIQRTERGDSAVYLCASSSSGQANEQFFGPGTRLTVL.

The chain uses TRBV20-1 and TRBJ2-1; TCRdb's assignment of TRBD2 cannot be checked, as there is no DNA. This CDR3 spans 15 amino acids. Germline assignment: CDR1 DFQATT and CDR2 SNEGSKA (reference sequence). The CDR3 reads CSAPGLAGDHNEQFF.

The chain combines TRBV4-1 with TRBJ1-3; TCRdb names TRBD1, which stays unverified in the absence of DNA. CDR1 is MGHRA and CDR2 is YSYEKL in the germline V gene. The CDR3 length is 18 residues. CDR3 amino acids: CASSQKGATVGAGNTIYF.

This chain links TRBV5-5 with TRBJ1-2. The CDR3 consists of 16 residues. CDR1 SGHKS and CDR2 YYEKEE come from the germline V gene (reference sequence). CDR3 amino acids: CASSFSDSAGRGGYTF.

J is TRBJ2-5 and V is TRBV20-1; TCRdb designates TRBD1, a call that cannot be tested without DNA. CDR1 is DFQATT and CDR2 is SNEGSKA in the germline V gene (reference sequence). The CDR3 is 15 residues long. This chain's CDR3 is CSARDSGDPGETQYF.

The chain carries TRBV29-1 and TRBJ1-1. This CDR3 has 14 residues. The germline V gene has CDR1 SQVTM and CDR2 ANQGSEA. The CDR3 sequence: CSGQSGLHNTEAFF.